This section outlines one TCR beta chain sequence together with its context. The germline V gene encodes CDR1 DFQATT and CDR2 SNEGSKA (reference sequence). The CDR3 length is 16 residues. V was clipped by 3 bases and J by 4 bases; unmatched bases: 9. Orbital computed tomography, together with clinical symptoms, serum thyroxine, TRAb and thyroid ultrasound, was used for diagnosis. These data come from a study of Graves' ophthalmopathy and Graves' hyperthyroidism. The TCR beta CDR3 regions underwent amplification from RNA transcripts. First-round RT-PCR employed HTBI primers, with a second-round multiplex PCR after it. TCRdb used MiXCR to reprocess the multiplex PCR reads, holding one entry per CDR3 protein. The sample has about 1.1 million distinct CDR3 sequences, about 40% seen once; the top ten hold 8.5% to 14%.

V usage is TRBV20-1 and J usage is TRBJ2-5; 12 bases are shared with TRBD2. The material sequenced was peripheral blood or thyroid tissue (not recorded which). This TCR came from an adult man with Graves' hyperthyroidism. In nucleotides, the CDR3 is TGCAGTGCTAGTACCGGGACTAGCGGGCAGAGAGAGACCCAGTACTTC. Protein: CSASTGTSGQRETQYF.